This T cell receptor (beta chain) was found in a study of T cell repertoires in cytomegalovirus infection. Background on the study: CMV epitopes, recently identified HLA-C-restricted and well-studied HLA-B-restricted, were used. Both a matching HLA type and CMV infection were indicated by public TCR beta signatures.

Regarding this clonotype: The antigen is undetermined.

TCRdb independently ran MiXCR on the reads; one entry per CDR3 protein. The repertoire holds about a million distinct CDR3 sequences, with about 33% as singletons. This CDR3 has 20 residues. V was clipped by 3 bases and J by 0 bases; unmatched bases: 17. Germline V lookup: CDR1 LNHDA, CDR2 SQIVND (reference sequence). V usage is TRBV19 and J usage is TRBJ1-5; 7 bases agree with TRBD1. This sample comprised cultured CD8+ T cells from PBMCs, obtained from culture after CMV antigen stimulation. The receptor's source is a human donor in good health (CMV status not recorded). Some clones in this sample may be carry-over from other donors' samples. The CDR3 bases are TGTGCCAGTAGTATCGACTGGAGTAAGGGGGCCGATCATAGCAATCAGCCCCAGCATTTT. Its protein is CASSIDWSKGADHSNQPQHF.